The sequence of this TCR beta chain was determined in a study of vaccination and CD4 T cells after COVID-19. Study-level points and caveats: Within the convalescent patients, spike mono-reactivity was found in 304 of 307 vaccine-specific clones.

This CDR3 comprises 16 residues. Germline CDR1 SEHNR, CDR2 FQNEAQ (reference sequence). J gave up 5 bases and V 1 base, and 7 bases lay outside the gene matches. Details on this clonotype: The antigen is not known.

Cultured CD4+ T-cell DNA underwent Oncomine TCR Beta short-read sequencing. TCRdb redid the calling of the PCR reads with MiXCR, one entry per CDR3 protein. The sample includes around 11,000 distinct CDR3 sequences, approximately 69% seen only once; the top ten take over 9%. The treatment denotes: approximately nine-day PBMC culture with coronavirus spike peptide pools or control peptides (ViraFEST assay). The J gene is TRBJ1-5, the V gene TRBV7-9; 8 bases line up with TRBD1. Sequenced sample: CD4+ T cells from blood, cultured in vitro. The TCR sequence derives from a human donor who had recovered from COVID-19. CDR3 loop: CASSLGQGKRDQPQHF. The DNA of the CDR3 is TGTGCCAGCAGCTTAGGACAGGGGAAGAGAGATCAGCCCCAGCATTTT.